Presented here are 9 T cell receptor beta chains from one specimen sequenced in a study of blood T cell repertoires in COVID-19. Assay: immunoSEQ multiplex PCR; the TCRdb copy retains only in-frame clones and omits some. The sample includes 90,000 to 110,000 clones, about nine tenths of them seen just once. The sample consisted of peripheral blood. These receptor sequences come from a human donor in a cohort sampled during active COVID-19.

J is TRBJ2-3 and V is TRBV28; D unresolved. The CDR3 has 16 amino acids. The germline V gene has CDR1 MDHEN and CDR2 SYDVKM. V lost 4 bases to trimming and J lost 2 bases, with 16 bases between them. CDR3 DNA: TGTGCCAGCAGTTACTCGTCGAGCGACGACACAGATACGCAGTATTTT. Residues: CASSYSSSDDTDTQYF. Full variable domain (outside the CDR3, taken from reference TRBV28 and TRBJ2-3): DVKVTQSSRYLVKRTGEKVFLECVQDMDHENMFWYRQDPGLGLRLIYFSYDVKMKEKGDIPEGYSVSREKKERFSLILESASTNQTSMYLCASSYSSSDDTDTQYFGPGTRLTVL.

This chain links TRBV19 with TRBJ1-5; 7 positions match TRBD1. V dropped 4 bases and J dropped 3; count of bases not matched to a gene: 9. CDR3 length: 16 amino acids. CDR1 LNHDA and CDR2 SQIVND come from the germline V gene (reference sequence). The chain's CDR3 is CASSTRGTADNQPQHF. Here the CDR3 DNA reads TGTGCCAGTAGTACACGAGGGACAGCCGACAATCAGCCCCAGCATTTT.

The chain carries TRBV13 and TRBJ2-1, with 10 bases lining up with TRBD1. Germline V gives CDR1 PRHDT, CDR2 FYEKMQ (reference sequence). This CDR3 is built from 15 residues. V lost 5 bases and J lost 4; bases outside the gene matches: 5. Here the CDR3 reads CASSPGTGVYNEQFF. CDR3 coding DNA: TGTGCCAGCAGCCCCGGGACAGGGGTTTACAATGAGCAGTTCTTC.

The chain carries TRBV4-1 and TRBJ2-7; D possibly corresponds to TRBD2 (6 bases). CDR1 is MGHRA, CDR2 YSYEKL, per germline. The CDR3 is 13 amino acids. The V end was cut by 4 bases, the J end by 9 bases, with 16 bases between. Written as DNA, the CDR3 is TGCGCCAGCAGCCGGGAGGATTACGGCGGGCAGTACTTC. Protein sequence: CASSREDYGGQYF.

J is TRBJ2-1 and V is TRBV28; 13 bases line up with TRBD2. The CDR3 extends over 17 amino acids. Germline CDR1 reads MDHEN; CDR2 reads SYDVKM. J lost 6 bases, V lost 1 base, and 6 bases had no gene match. The CDR3 is CASSLSHGTSGTNEQFF. The CDR3 region has the DNA TGTGCCAGCAGTTTATCCCACGGGACTAGCGGGACCAATGAGCAGTTCTTC. The variable domain in full, completed from reference TRBV28 and TRBJ2-1, reads DVKVTQSSRYLVKRTGEKVFLECVQDMDHENMFWYRQDPGLGLRLIYFSYDVKMKEKGDIPEGYSVSREKKERFSLILESASTNQTSMYLCASSLSHGTSGTNEQFFGPGTRLTVL.

V usage is TRBV27 and J usage is TRBJ1-2, with D possibly matching TRBD1 (5 bases). This CDR3 region has 15 residues. The V gene lost 5 bases and the J gene lost 0 bases, with 13 bases spanning the gap. CDR1 and CDR2 (germline): MNHEY, SMNVEV (reference sequence). The chain's CDR3 is CASSPLGASNYGYTF. The CDR3 DNA follows: TGTGCCAGCAGTCCTCTAGGGGCGTCTAACTATGGCTACACCTTC.

V gene TRBV5-1 combines with J gene TRBJ2-1; TRBD2 might be the D (5 bases). V was clipped by 4 bases and J by 0 bases, with 20 bases between them. Germline loops: CDR1 SGHRS, CDR2 YFSETQ. CDR3 length: 18 residues. The CDR3 DNA follows: TGCGCCAGCAGCACTTCGGGGAGTGGGGTCTCCTCCTACAATGAGCAGTTCTTC. Translation gives CASSTSGSGVSSYNEQFF.

The J gene is TRBJ2-5, the V gene TRBV24-1; the match to TRBD1 covers 7 bases. J lost 2 bases, V lost 0 bases, and 5 bases had no gene match. Per germline, CDR1 KGHDR and CDR2 SFDVKD. This CDR3 spans 16 amino acids. The CDR3 here is CATSDLEGGPQETQYF. The DNA for the CDR3 is TGTGCCACCAGTGATTTGGAAGGGGGCCCTCAAGAGACCCAGTACTTC.

The rearrangement uses TRBV5-1 and TRBJ2-2, with 9 bases that match TRBD2. Germline V gene data show CDR1 as SGHRS and CDR2 as YFSETQ. The CDR3 consists of 17 residues. The trim removed 0 bases at V and 2 bases at J, leaving 5 bases unmatched. In DNA form, the CDR3 reads TGCGCCAGCAGCTTGGGGCTAGCGGGAACCAACACCGGGGAGCTGTTTTTT. Amino acids: CASSLGLAGTNTGELFF.